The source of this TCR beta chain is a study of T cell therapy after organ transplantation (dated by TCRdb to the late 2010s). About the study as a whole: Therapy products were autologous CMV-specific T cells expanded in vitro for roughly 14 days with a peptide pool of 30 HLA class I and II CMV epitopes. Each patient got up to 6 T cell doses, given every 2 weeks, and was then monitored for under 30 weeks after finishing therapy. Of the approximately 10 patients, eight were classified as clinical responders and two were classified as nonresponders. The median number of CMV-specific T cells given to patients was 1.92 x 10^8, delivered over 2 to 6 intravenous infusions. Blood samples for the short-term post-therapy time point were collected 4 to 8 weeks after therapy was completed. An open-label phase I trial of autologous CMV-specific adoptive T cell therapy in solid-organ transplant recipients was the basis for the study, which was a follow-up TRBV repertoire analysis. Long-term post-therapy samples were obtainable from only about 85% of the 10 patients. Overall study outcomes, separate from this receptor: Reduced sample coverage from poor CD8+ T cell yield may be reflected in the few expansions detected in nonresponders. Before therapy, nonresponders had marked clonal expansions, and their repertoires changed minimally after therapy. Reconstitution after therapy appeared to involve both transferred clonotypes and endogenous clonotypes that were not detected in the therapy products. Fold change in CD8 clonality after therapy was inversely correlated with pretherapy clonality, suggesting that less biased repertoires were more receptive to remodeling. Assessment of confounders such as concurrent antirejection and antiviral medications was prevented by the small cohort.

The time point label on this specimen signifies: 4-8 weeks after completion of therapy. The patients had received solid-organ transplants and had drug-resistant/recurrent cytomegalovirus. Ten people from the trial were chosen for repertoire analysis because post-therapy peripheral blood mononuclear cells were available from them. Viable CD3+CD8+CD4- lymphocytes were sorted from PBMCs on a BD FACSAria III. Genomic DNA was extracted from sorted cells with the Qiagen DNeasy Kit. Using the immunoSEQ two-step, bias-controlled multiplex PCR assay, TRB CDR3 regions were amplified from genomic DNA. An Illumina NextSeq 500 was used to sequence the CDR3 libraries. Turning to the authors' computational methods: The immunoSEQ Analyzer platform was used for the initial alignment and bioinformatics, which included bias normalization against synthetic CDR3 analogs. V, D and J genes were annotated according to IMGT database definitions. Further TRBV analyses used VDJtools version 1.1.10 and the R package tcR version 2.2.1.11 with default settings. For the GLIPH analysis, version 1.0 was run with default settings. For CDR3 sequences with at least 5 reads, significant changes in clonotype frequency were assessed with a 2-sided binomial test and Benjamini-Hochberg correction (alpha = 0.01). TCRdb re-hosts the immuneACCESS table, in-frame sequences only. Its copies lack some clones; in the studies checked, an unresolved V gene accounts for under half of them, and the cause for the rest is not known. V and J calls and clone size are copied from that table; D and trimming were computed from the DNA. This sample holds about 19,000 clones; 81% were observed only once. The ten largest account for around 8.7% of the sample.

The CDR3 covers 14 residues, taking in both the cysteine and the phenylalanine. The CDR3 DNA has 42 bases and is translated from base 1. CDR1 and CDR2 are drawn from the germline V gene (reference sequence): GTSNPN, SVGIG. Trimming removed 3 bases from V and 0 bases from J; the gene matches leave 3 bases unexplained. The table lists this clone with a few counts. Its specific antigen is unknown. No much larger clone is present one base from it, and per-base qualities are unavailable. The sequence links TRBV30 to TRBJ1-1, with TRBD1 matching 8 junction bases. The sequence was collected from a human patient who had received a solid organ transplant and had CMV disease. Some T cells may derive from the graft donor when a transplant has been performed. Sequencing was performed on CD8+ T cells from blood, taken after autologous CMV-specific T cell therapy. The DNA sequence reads TGTGCCTGGAGCCAGGGGGCGATGAACACTGAAGCTTTCTTT. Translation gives CAWSQGAMNTEAFF.